This T cell receptor (beta chain) was obtained from a study of T cell responses to AZD1222 COVID-19 vaccine. Whole-study results and caveats: After two AZD1222 doses, spike-specific TCR breadth and depth rose versus day 0. Baseline antibody screening turned up just a handful of seropositive AZD1222 recipients. Donors were mostly white British, more females; clonal diversity possibly underestimated.

The table came from immunoSEQ multiplex PCR; TCRdb's copy has only in-frame clones and leaves some out. The sample yields roughly 120,000 clones, roughly 87% seen once. About this clone itself: What it binds is unknown. Other DNA variants within this sample encode the same CDR3.

The CDR3 covers 13 residues. Trimming cost V 6 bases and J 2 bases, with 10 bases left between them. Germline CDR1 and CDR2: KGHSH and LQKENI. The chain has TRBV18 and TRBJ1-2; no reliable D call. This TCR came from an adult who received the AZD1222 COVID-19 vaccine. The input for sequencing was peripheral blood, taken 28 days after the second AZD1222 dose. The CDR3 sequence: CASSPDSNYGYTF. The CDR3 region has the DNA TGTGCCAGCTCGCCCGACTCAAACTATGGCTACACCTTC.